This TCR beta chain comes out of a study of cytomegalovirus exposure and HLA in healthy donors. Study-level background: Approximately 85 million unique TCRs from HLA-typed donors were held in an early release of data. Whole-study findings and limits: Diagnosis of cytomegalovirus status made by the classifier reportedly showed high specificity and sensitivity. Later analysis suggested most CMV-associated TCR beta chains were HLA-restricted. It was only CMV serostatus that was available as immune exposure information.

Germline V gives CDR1 MNHEY, CDR2 SMNVEV (reference sequence). The CDR3 length is 15 residues. Trimming stripped 0 bases from V and 8 bases from J, with 16 bases between. With regard to this clone: What it binds is unknown.

In the PCR, 60 Vbeta and 13 Jbeta primers were used. TCRdb's copy holds only in-frame clones and misses some; the assay was immunoSEQ multiplex PCR. The table lists approximately 90,000 clones, around 8% of them singletons. The gene calls are TRBV27 and TRBJ1-2; maybe TRBD1 (5 bases). The sample was PBMCs. The receptor was isolated from a man aged 45-60 years in good health and CMV-seronegative. CDR3 nucleotide sequence: TGTGCCAGCAGTTTATCGTGGGTCGGGGGGGAGGGCTACACCTTC. Amino acid sequence: CASSLSWVGGEGYTF.